This TCR beta chain was captured by sequencing in a study of identical twins. Unique molecular identifiers were present on cDNA, and template switching added a universal primer site. TCRdb reprocessed the 5' RACE reads with MiXCR, giving one entry per CDR3 protein. The table has about 890,000 distinct CDR3 sequences, approximately 13% seen once; the top ten hold about 1.6%. These records were also assigned to another study, of yellow fever vaccine responses in identical twins. That source notes: The authors reported partly convergent, partly personalized vaccine responses in identical twins.

The origin of this receptor is a woman aged 18-29 years in good health. Sample: PBMCs.

CDR3 coding DNA: TGTGCCAGCATCTACAGGGTCAATCAGCCCCAGCATTTT. Translated, it gives CASIYRVNQPQHF. V usage is TRBV28 and J usage is TRBJ1-5; D is possibly TRBD1 (6 bases). This CDR3 spans 13 amino acids. Trimming shortened V by 7 bases and J by 3 bases, and 10 bases separated the two germline ends. CDR1 and CDR2 (germline): MDHEN, SYDVKM.